This is a list of T cell receptor beta chains from one sample in a study of CD8 T cells in Susac syndrome. TCRdb reprocessed the immunoSEQ multiplex PCR reads with MiXCR, giving one entry per CDR3 protein. Of approximately 190,000 distinct CDR3 sequences listed, approximately 96% were seen once; the top ten hold around 0.1%. Sequencing was done on a sample of CD4+ T cells from PBMCs. These receptors all come from a human donor with Susac syndrome. Each CDR3 is given with its conserved first and last residue. Each record gives: V gene, D gene, clone size, J gene, CDR3 protein, CDR3 DNA. A D gene is named only where the DNA matches it firmly. Not all rows give a size; the values are once, few, many and, for expanded clones, a class.

TRBV7-9	.	.	TRBJ1-2	CASSPIQGTGGYTF	TGTGCCAGCAGCCCAATACAGGGAACTGGCGGCTACACCTTC
TRBV15	.	.	TRBJ1-4	CATSRESGVEKLFF	TGTGCCACCAGCAGAGAGTCAGGGGTCGAAAAACTGTTTTTT
TRBV5-1	TRBD1	.	TRBJ1-1	CASSRDRGWNTEAFF	TGCGCCAGCAGCCGGGACAGGGGGTGGAACACTGAAGCTTTCTTT
TRBV7-3	.	.	TRBJ2-1	CASSPTVASREQFF	TGTGCCAGCAGCCCGACGGTGGCTAGCAGGGAGCAGTTCTTC
TRBV3-1	.	.	TRBJ2-3	CASSQGLSTDTQYF	TGTGCCAGCAGCCAAGGACTGAGCACAGATACGCAGTATTTT
TRBV30	.	.	TRBJ2-2	CAWRIMAPGELFF	TGTGCCTGGAGAATCATGGCCCCCGGGGAGCTGTTTTTT
TRBV7-3	TRBD1	.	TRBJ1-6	CASSDGQGGSSPLHF	TGTGCCAGCAGCGATGGACAGGGTGGTTCTTCACCCCTCCACTTT
TRBV10-2	TRBD1	.	TRBJ2-3	CASRPGQGAGTDTQYF	TGCGCCAGCAGGCCTGGACAGGGGGCTGGCACAGATACGCAGTATTTT
TRBV15	.	.	TRBJ2-6	CATSTTGSSGANVLTF	TGTGCCACCAGCACCACAGGGAGTTCCGGGGCCAACGTCCTGACTTTC
TRBV19	.	.	TRBJ1-2	CASSISGNYGYTF	TGTGCCAGTAGTATTTCAGGGAACTATGGCTACACCTTC
TRBV5-1	TRBD1	.	TRBJ2-7	CASSLGATGTGFYEQYF	TGCGCCAGCAGCTTGGGGGCAACCGGGACAGGATTCTACGAGCAGTACTTC
TRBV5-1	TRBD2	.	TRBJ2-3	CASSLMQSGGTDTQYF	TGCGCCAGCAGCCTCATGCAAAGCGGGGGCACAGATACGCAGTATTTT
TRBV6-2/TRBV6-3	TRBD1	.	TRBJ1-2	CASSQTGGGNYGYTF	TGTGCCAGCAGTCAGACAGGGGGCGGCAACTATGGCTACACCTTC
TRBV20-1	TRBD1	.	TRBJ1-4	CSARQGSNEKLFF	TGCAGTGCTCGACAGGGCTCTAATGAAAAACTGTTTTTT
TRBV5-1	TRBD1	.	TRBJ1-6	CASSLSGGGNSPLHF	TGCGCCAGCAGCTTGTCGGGAGGGGGCAATTCACCCCTCCACTTT
TRBV11-2	.	.	TRBJ2-7	CASSPDRGAVDEQYF	TGTGCCAGCAGCCCAGATAGGGGGGCGGTCGACGAGCAGTACTTC
TRBV11-2	.	.	TRBJ2-7	CASSLDQSYEQYF	TGTGCCAGCAGCTTAGACCAGTCCTACGAGCAGTACTTC
TRBV6-5	.	.	TRBJ2-3	CANTGRGHTDTQYF	TGTGCCAACACAGGGAGGGGGCACACAGATACGCAGTATTTT
TRBV12-3/TRBV12-4	.	.	TRBJ1-1	CASSSLRLNTEAFF	TGTGCCAGCAGTTCGCTAAGATTGAACACTGAAGCTTTCTTT
TRBV9	TRBD1	.	TRBJ1-1	CASSASRDRGPTEAFF	TGTGCCAGCAGTGCTAGCCGGGACAGGGGGCCCACTGAAGCTTTCTTT
TRBV7-3	.	.	TRBJ1-5	CASSSSWGQPQHF	TGTGCCAGCAGCTCCTCGTGGGGTCAGCCCCAGCATTTT
TRBV7-7	.	.	TRBJ2-7	CASSLAAHEQYF	TGTGCTAGCAGCTTAGCGGCCCACGAGCAGTACTTC
TRBV11-1	TRBD1	.	TRBJ2-7	CASSQGQGKGEQYF	TGTGCCAGCAGCCAGGGACAGGGGAAAGGCGAGCAGTACTTC
TRBV7-2	TRBD2	.	TRBJ2-5	CASSLVAGGFGETQYF	TGTGCCAGCAGCTTGGTAGCGGGGGGCTTCGGGGAGACCCAGTACTTC
TRBV7-2	.	.	TRBJ2-3	CASSLGQRSTDTQYF	TGTGCCAGCAGCTTAGGACAGCGTAGCACAGATACGCAGTATTTT
TRBV6-2/TRBV6-3	.	few	TRBJ2-3	CASRPDWTDTQYF	TGTGCCAGCAGGCCGGACTGGACAGATACGCAGTATTTT
TRBV6-5	.	.	TRBJ2-5	CASSYLGAGVTQYF	TGTGCCAGCAGTTACCTCGGAGCTGGGGTGACCCAGTACTTC
TRBV5-6	.	once	TRBJ1-5	CASSEGRGQGNQPQHF	TGTGCCAGCAGCGAAGGCCGGGGACAAGGCAATCAGCCCCAGCATTTT
TRBV20-1	.	.	TRBJ2-1	CSASVVTSYNEQFF	TGCAGTGCTAGTGTGGTTACCTCCTACAATGAGCAGTTCTTC
TRBV30	TRBD2	.	TRBJ2-1	CARNRGGIYNEQFF	TGTGCCAGAAACCGGGGGGGCATCTACAATGAGCAGTTCTTC
TRBV12-3/TRBV12-4	.	few	TRBJ2-7	CASTQGTYEQYF	TGTGCCAGCACCCAGGGCACGTACGAGCAGTACTTC
TRBV7-2	.	.	TRBJ2-5	CASSQGGAGETQYF	TGTGCCAGCAGCCAAGGGGGGGCCGGGGAGACCCAGTACTTC
TRBV29-1	.	.	TRBJ2-5	CSGAAAQETQYF	TGCAGCGGGGCGGCAGCCCAAGAGACCCAGTACTTC
TRBV9	TRBD2	.	TRBJ2-7	CASSAGTSGGLYEQYF	TGTGCCAGCAGCGCCGGGACTAGCGGGGGCCTGTACGAGCAGTACTTC
TRBV15	.	.	TRBJ2-1	CATSRDQAQDEQFF	TGTGCCACCAGCAGAGATCAGGCACAGGATGAGCAGTTCTTC
TRBV9	.	.	TRBJ2-5	CASSVSGVARTQYF	TGTGCCAGCAGCGTATCGGGGGTAGCAAGGACCCAGTACTTC
TRBV20-1	TRBD2	.	TRBJ2-5	CSAATSGQETQYF	TGCAGTGCTGCGACTAGCGGGCAAGAGACCCAGTACTTC
TRBV4-1	.	once	TRBJ2-3	CASSQDQQPTDTQYF	TGCGCCAGCAGCCAAGATCAACAGCCCACAGATACGCAGTATTTT
TRBV7-3	TRBD2	.	TRBJ2-1	CASSQHSGGFNEQFF	TGTGCCAGCAGCCAACATAGCGGGGGCTTCAATGAGCAGTTCTTC
TRBV18	.	.	TRBJ1-1	CASSPYRAPMNTEAFF	TGTGCCAGCTCTCCTTACAGGGCCCCCATGAACACTGAAGCTTTCTTT